This T cell receptor beta chain comes out of a study of cytotoxic CD8 clonotypes in ibrutinib-treated CLL. Study-level information: Responses comprised 24 partial and 2 complete; at median roughly 66 months, approximately 14 remained remitted and some twelve progressed.

Frozen PBMC stocks contributed around 2 micrograms of genomic DNA to the TCR beta libraries. Whole-study results and caveats: Having risen at ibrutinib response, clonality had fallen back toward baseline by progression.

The CDR3 consists of 15 residues. The V gene lost 1 base and the J gene lost 1 base, with 11 bases spanning the gap. In germline, CDR1 is MNHEY, CDR2 SMNVEV (reference sequence). Libraries were prepared by immunoSEQ multiplex PCR; TCRdb keeps only in-frame clonotypes and omits some of them. The data hold 120,000 to 150,000 clones, with around 90% observed a single time. A remark on this clone: Antigen specificity is unknown.

The sequence was obtained from a human donor with chronic lymphocytic leukemia. The sample consisted of PBMCs, taken after 12 months of ibrutinib treatment. V and J are TRBV27 and TRBJ2-7; perhaps D is TRBD1 or TRBD2 (6 bases each). The chain's CDR3 is CASSLLGGGSYEQYF. The DNA for the CDR3 is TGTGCCAGCAGTTTATTGGGGGGCGGGTCCTACGAGCAGTACTTC.